A single sample is the source of the 27 T cell receptor beta chains below, sequenced in a study of persistence of HIV-infected CD4 T cells. Cells were stimulated with CMV-infected fibroblast lysates at about 10 ug/mL. Sorted nonresponding memory CD4+ T cells were CD40L-negative, CD69-negative, CD45RO-high. Sequencing used immunoSEQ version 4 in survey mode. Using immunoSEQ multiplex PCR, the repertoire was profiled, and TCRdb retains in-frame clones only, with some absent. The table has more than 45,000 clones, around 75% seen once. These receptors are not linked to any known antigen. The sequenced sample was CD4+ T cells sorted from PBMCs after roughly 18-hour stimulation, obtained from a patient who received antiretroviral therapy. The receptors were sampled from an adult man with HIV who was CMV-seropositive.

The J gene is TRBJ2-5, the V gene TRBV24-1; 10 bases line up with TRBD2. The germline gives CDR1 KGHDR, CDR2 SFDVKD. The CDR3 covers 18 residues. Trimming removed 3 bases from V and 2 bases from J; junction bases left unmatched: 11. CDR3: CATSDASSGAGGQETQYF. CDR3 DNA: TGTGCCACCAGTGATGCCTCCTCGGGAGCGGGGGGGCAAGAGACCCAGTACTTC.

This rearrangement joins TRBV5-6 to TRBJ1-1, with D unclear. The CDR3 has 11 residues. The ends were cut back, 3 bases at V and 4 bases at J, with 4 bases in the middle. Germline loops: CDR1 SGHDT, CDR2 YYEEEE. Here the CDR3 reads CASSSSTEAFF. CDR3 nucleotide sequence: TGTGCCAGCAGCTCGAGCACTGAAGCTTTCTTT. The full variable domain, with the rest looked up from reference TRBV5-6 and TRBJ1-1, is DAGVTQSPTHLIKTRGQQVTLRCSPKSGHDTVSWYQQALGQGPQFIFQYYEEEERQRGNFPDRFSGHQFPNYSSELNVNALLLGDSALYLCASSSSTEAFFGQGTRLTVV.

The V gene is TRBV12-3 or TRBV12-4, the J gene TRBJ2-5; 9 nucleotides agree with TRBD2. This CDR3 is built from 13 residues. After removal of 0 bases from V and 14 bases from J, the junction contained 7 bases not matched to a gene. CDR3 DNA: TGTGCCAGCAGTTTAGCGGCCGGGACTAGCTCCTACTTC. Its translation is CASSLAAGTSSYF.

Only one count was recorded for this clone. The CDR3 sequence is CASSPGQVNTEAFF. DNA of the CDR3: TGCGCCAGCAGCCCGGGACAGGTAAACACTGAAGCTTTCTTT. This chain joins TRBV5-1 and TRBJ1-1, with 8 bases identical to TRBD1. The CDR3 totals 14 residues. Trimming removed 4 bases from V and 2 bases from J; junction bases left unmatched: 4. Germline assignment: CDR1 SGHRS and CDR2 YFSETQ.

The V gene is TRBV3-1 (or the pseudogene TRBV3-2), the J gene TRBJ1-6; D ambiguous. Between the trimmed V and J ends, which lost 4 bases and 0 bases, there was a span of 13 bases. CDR3 length: 17 residues. Looked up from germline, CDR1 is LGHDT and CDR2 is YNNKEL (reference sequence). CDR3 in amino acids: CASSPTPGSSYNSPLHF. DNA for the CDR3: TGTGCCAGCAGCCCCACTCCCGGGAGCTCCTATAATTCACCCCTCCACTTT.

This clone is termed medium-sized (0.01 to 0.1%). The chain links TRBV7-9 to TRBJ2-6, with unresolved D. Trimming removed 1 base from V and 4 bases from J, with 20 bases in between. Looked up from germline, CDR1 is SEHNR and CDR2 is FQNEAQ (reference sequence). The CDR3 loop spans 19 amino acids. As DNA, the CDR3 is TGTGCCAGCAGCTTAGGATGGGATACGGTGCGGACCGGGGCCAACGTCCTGACTTTC. It specifies CASSLGWDTVRTGANVLTF.

The rearrangement joins TRBV7-3 to TRBJ2-5; 9 nucleotides line up with TRBD2. Germline V CDR1 and CDR2: SGHTA, FQGTGA. The CDR3 runs 15 residues. V shed 1 base, J shed 5 bases, and the junction held 5 bases outside the gene matches. The CDR3 sequence: CASSLKSGRMETQYF. Here the CDR3 DNA reads TGTGCCAGCAGCTTAAAAAGCGGGAGGATGGAGACCCAGTACTTC.

This chain joins TRBV7-2 and TRBJ2-1; 11 bases align to TRBD2. The CDR3 contains 14 residues. The V and J ends lost 1 base and 13 bases, in that order; junction bases with no gene match: 6. Germline V gene sequence: CDR1 SGHTA, CDR2 FQGNSA. The CDR3 DNA reads as TGTGCCAGCAGCTTAGGGGGTAGCGGGAGGGCCCAGTTCTTC. It translates to CASSLGGSGRAQFF.

The genes are TRBV7-2 and TRBJ1-4, with D perhaps TRBD1 (6 bases). Germline values: CDR1 SGHTA, CDR2 FQGNSA. The CDR3 totals 15 residues. The ends were cut back, 0 bases at V and 8 bases at J, with 13 bases in the middle. CDR3 protein: CASSLASGGGEKLFF. The DNA for the CDR3 is TGTGCCAGCAGCTTAGCGTCCGGGGGCGGCGAAAAACTGTTTTTT.

The chain has TRBV5-1 and TRBJ2-3, with D possibly TRBD1 on 5 matching bases. Germline-derived CDR1 and CDR2 are SGHRS and YFSETQ. Trimming left V 4 bases short and J 6 bases short, with 15 bases between. This CDR3 contains 14 residues. The CDR3 loop is CASSLQGSWDTQYF. In DNA, the CDR3 is TGCGCCAGCAGCCTCCAGGGCTCCTGGGATACGCAGTATTTT.

This clone has more than one count but fewer than ten. The CDR3 nucleotides read TGTGCCAGCAGCTACGATACCTCTGGCTACACCTTC. Protein product: CASSYDTSGYTF. The rearrangement links TRBV12-3 or TRBV12-4 to TRBJ1-2; no clear D. This CDR3 has 12 residues. The V end lost 6 bases, the J end lost 7 bases, and 12 bases lay between the germline ends.

This rearrangement joins TRBV19 to TRBJ2-2, with 8 nucleotides matching TRBD1. Germline lookup yields CDR1 LNHDA and CDR2 SQIVND (reference sequence). V gave up 7 bases and J gave up 2 bases; unmatched junction bases: 3. This CDR3 has 14 amino acids. The CDR3 DNA reads as TGTGCCAGTAAGACAGGGGTCAACACCGGGGAGCTGTTTTTT. Protein: CASKTGVNTGELFF.

This chain uses TRBV18 with TRBJ2-7; D may be TRBD2 (6 bases). Trimming removed 0 bases from V and 0 bases from J, with 12 bases in between. The CDR3 covers 16 residues. From germline, CDR1 is KGHSH and CDR2 LQKENI. CDR3 nucleotide sequence: TGTGCCAGCTCACCACCAAGGACTACCAGCTCCTACGAGCAGTACTTC. Residues: CASSPPRTTSSYEQYF.

The rearrangement links TRBV20-1 to TRBJ2-1; TRBD2 agrees at 7 bases. V lost 6 bases and J lost 9; bases outside the gene matches: 5. This CDR3 spans 11 amino acids. Germline-derived CDR1 and CDR2 are DFQATT and SNEGSKA (reference sequence). In nucleotides, the CDR3 is TGCAGTGCAAGAAGGGAGGGTGAGCAGTTCTTC. Its protein product is CSARREGEQFF.

In its sample, this clone was seen a few times. V gene TRBV12-3 or TRBV12-4 combines with J gene TRBJ1-1; 10 positions match TRBD1. Germline trimming cut 6 bases from V and 6 bases from J; bases unmatched to any gene: 4. The CDR3 contains 13 residues. CDR3: CASRGQGRSEAFF. CDR3 in DNA: TGTGCCAGCAGGGGACAGGGGAGATCTGAAGCTTTCTTT.

This clone was counted only a few times. The rearrangement joins TRBV29-1 to TRBJ1-4, with 9 bases that match TRBD1. This CDR3 has 13 amino acids. In germline, CDR1 is SQVTM, CDR2 ANQGSEA. The V and J ends lost 5 bases and 5 bases, in that order; junction bases with no gene match: 3. The CDR3 region has the DNA TGCAGCGTTCGGGACAGGGTGAATGAAAAACTGTTTTTT. Its translation: CSVRDRVNEKLFF.

This chain uses TRBV27 with TRBJ1-1, with D perhaps TRBD1 (5 bases). V was pared by 0 bases and J by 2 bases, with 13 bases between. The CDR3 consists of 16 residues. The germline gives CDR1 MNHEY, CDR2 SMNVEV (reference sequence). The CDR3 sequence: CASSLSPAGKNTEAFF. CDR3 nucleotide sequence: TGTGCCAGCAGTTTATCCCCAGCAGGGAAAAACACTGAAGCTTTCTTT.

J is TRBJ1-2 and V is TRBV4-3, with a weak D call TRBD1 (5 bases). The CDR3 covers 15 residues. V was pared by 2 bases and J by 4 bases, with 14 bases between. Looked up from germline, CDR1 is LGHNA and CDR2 is YSLEER. Here the CDR3 DNA reads TGCGCCAGCAGCCAACCAGGGAGAAGGGGCTATGGCTACACCTTC. Translated: CASSQPGRRGYGYTF.

The CDR3 is CASRADRGGAPYGYTF. CDR3 bases: TGTGCCAGCAGAGCCGACAGGGGAGGAGCCCCCTATGGCTACACCTTC. The chain joins TRBV6-4 to TRBJ1-2, with TRBD1 matching 8 bases. This CDR3 comprises 16 residues. J lost 4 bases, V lost 6 bases, and 13 bases had no gene match. Germline lookup yields CDR1 MRHNA and CDR2 SNTAGT.

This clone was observed once. The chain is built from TRBV19 and TRBJ2-2, with D possibly matching TRBD1 (8 bases). The CDR3 is 15 amino acids. From germline, CDR1 is LNHDA and CDR2 SQIVND (reference sequence). The V gene lost 4 bases and the J gene lost 5 bases, with 14 bases spanning the gap. In DNA, the CDR3 is TGTGCCAGTAGTAAAACAGGGGGAGGGACCGGGGAGCTGTTTTTT. As protein: CASSKTGGGTGELFF.

V and J are TRBV4-2 and TRBJ1-3, with D unresolved. The CDR3 totals 14 residues. The V gene's germline CDR1 is LGHNA and CDR2 YNFKEQ. The CDR3 DNA sequence: TGTGGAGGTTCCGCAGGCCGCTCTGGAAACACCATATATTTT. This encodes CGGSAGRSGNTIYF.

The CDR3 DNA reads TGTGCCAGCGGAAAAACAGGGGAGAGGCCCTACACCTTC. It encodes CASGKTGERPYTF. The rearrangement uses TRBV6-5 and TRBJ1-2; 7 bases agree with TRBD1. This CDR3 contains 13 residues. Losses at the gene ends were 8 bases for V and 10 bases for J; bases not matched to a gene: 13. The germline gives CDR1 MNHEY, CDR2 SVGAGI.

The J gene is TRBJ1-5, the V gene TRBV29-1; 7 bases line up with TRBD1. V lost 7 bases and J lost 4; bases outside the gene matches: 10. CDR3 length equals 14 residues. Germline V lookup: CDR1 SQVTM, CDR2 ANQGSEA. CDR3 in DNA: TGCAGCGCATCCACCGGGACAGTAAATCAGCCCCAGCATTTT. This codes for CSASTGTVNQPQHF.

The V call is TRBV11-2, the J call TRBJ1-2, with D unresolved. Trimming cost V 0 bases and J 7 bases, with 12 bases left between them. The germline CDR1 and CDR2 sequences are SGHAT and FQNNGV. This CDR3 comprises 14 residues. This CDR3 is CASSLEAPRAGYTF. Here the CDR3 DNA reads TGTGCCAGCAGCTTAGAGGCACCTCGGGCTGGCTACACCTTC.

J is TRBJ1-5 and V is TRBV6-2 or TRBV6-3; D remains unclear. With 5 bases removed from V and 0 bases from J, the gap between germline ends came to 11 bases. CDR3 length: 15 amino acids. Germline CDR1 reads MNHEY; CDR2 reads SVGEGT. The CDR3 coding sequence is TGTGCCAGCAGTACCAGACGGTATAGCAATCAGCCCCAGCATTTT. Amino acids: CASSTRRYSNQPQHF.

By sample share, this clone is medium-sized. CDR3 sequence (DNA): TGTGCCAGCAGCCGCGGGGTTAGTTATAATTCACCCCTCCACTTT. This sequence encodes CASSRGVSYNSPLHF. The rearrangement links TRBV6-5 to TRBJ1-6; D is unclear. This CDR3 is 15 amino acids long. Trimming cost V 6 bases and J 4 bases, with 13 bases left between them. Looked up from germline, CDR1 is MNHEY and CDR2 is SVGAGI.

The genes are TRBV3-1 (or the pseudogene TRBV3-2) and TRBJ2-5; 9 bases are shared with TRBD2. The CDR3 is made up of 14 amino acids. Losses at the gene ends were 6 bases for V and 1 base for J; bases not matched to a gene: 3. Germline values: CDR1 LGHDT, CDR2 YNNKEL (reference sequence). CDR3 nucleotides: TGTGCCAGCAGTCCTAGCGGGACCCAAGAGACCCAGTACTTC. Its translation: CASSPSGTQETQYF.